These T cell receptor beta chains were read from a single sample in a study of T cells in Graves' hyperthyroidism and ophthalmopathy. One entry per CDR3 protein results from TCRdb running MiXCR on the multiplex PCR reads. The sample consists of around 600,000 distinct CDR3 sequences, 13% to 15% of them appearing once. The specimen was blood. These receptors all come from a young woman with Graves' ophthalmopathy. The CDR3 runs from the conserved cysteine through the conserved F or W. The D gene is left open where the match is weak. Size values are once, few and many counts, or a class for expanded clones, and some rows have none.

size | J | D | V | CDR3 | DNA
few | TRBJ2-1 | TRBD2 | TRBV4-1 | CASSQGEREVYNEQFF | TGCGCCAGCAGCCAAGGGGAGCGGGAGGTTTACAATGAGCAGTTCTTC
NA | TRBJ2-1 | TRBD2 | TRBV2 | CASSAGSSGKRHEQFF | TGTGCCAGCAGCGCAGGGTCTAGCGGGAAACGCCATGAGCAGTTCTTC
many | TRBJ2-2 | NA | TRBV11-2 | CASSPSITGELFF | TGTGCCAGCAGCCCGAGCATCACCGGGGAGCTGTTTTTT
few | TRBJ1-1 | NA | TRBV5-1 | CATGDILNTEAFF | TGCGCCACCGGGGACATTTTGAATACTGAAGCTTTCTTT
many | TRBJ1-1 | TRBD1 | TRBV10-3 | CAIRRQGETEAFF | TGTGCCATCCGCCGACAGGGGGAGACTGAAGCTTTCTTT
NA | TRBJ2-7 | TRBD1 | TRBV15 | CATSRESLFGQGATEQYF | TGTGCCACCAGCAGAGAGTCCCTGTTCGGACAGGGGGCGACCGAGCAGTACTTC
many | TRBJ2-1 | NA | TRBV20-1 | CSAGPRPAATYNEQFF | TGCAGTGCTGGGCCCCGTCCGGCGGCGACCTACAATGAGCAGTTCTTC
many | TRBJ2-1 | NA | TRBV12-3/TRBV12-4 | CASSSGGGGLYNEQFF | TGTGCCAGCAGTTCTGGGGGAGGGGGCCTCTACAATGAGCAGTTCTTC
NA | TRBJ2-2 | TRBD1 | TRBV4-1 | CASSQPYRGANTGELFF | TGCGCCAGCAGCCAACCCTACAGGGGTGCTAACACCGGGGAGCTGTTTTTT
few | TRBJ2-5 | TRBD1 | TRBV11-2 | CASSYRDRGETQYF | TGTGCCAGCAGCTACCGGGACAGGGGAGAGACCCAGTACTTC
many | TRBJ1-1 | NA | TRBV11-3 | CASSLSRSTEAFF | TGTGCCAGCAGCTTATCCCGCTCCACTGAAGCTTTCTTT
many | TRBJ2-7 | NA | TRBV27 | CASSSNGGPYEQYF | TGTGCCAGCAGTTCTAACGGGGGTCCCTACGAGCAGTACTTC
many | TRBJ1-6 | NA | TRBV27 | CASRRAVRDQGGSPLHF | TGTGCCAGCAGGCGGGCAGTGCGGGACCAGGGTGGGTCACCCCTCCACTTT
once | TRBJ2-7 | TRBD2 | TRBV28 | CASSLSLSGSTEEQYF | TGTGCCAGCAGTTTATCCCTTAGCGGGAGTACGGAAGAGCAGTACTTC
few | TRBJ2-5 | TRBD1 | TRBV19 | CARIAGQGFETQYF | TGTGCCAGGATAGCGGGACAGGGGTTTGAGACCCAGTACTTC
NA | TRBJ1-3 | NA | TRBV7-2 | CASSLGGPGNTIYF | TGTGCCAGCAGCTTAGGAGGGCCTGGAAACACCATATATTTT
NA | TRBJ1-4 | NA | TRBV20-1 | CSARVGQGNEKLFF | TGCAGTGCTAGAGTCGGGCAGGGTAATGAAAAACTGTTTTTT
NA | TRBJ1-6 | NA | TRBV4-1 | CASSLGTLESSPLHF | TGCGCCAGCAGCCTAGGGACACTGGAATCCTCACCCCTCCACTTT
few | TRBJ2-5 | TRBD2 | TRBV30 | CAWSFLGGGRASETQYF | TGTGCCTGGAGTTTCCTCGGTGGCGGGAGGGCCTCTGAGACCCAGTACTTC
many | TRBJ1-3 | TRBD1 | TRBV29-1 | CSAEGGRGNSGNTIYF | TGCAGCGCCGAGGGGGGCAGGGGGAATTCTGGAAACACCATATATTTT
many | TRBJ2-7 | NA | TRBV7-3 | CASSLSGGSGEQYF | TGTGCCAGCAGCTTATCTGGAGGGAGCGGCGAGCAGTACTTC
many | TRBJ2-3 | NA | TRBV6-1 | CASSSSQVPDTQYF | NA
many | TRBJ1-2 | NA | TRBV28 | CASSTTRAGFMGGYTF | TGTGCCAGCAGTACCACCCGGGCGGGGTTCATGGGTGGCTACACCTTC
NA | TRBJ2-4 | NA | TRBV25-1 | CASTDNTLAKNIQYF | TGTGCCAGTACAGACAATACACTAGCCAAAAACATTCAGTACTTC
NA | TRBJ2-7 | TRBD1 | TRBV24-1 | CATGQTPYEQYF | TGTGCAACGGGACAGACTCCCTACGAGCAGTACTTC
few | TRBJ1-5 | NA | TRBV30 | CAWSLLRAPSAPQHF | TGTGCCTGGAGTCTCTTGAGGGCCCCCTCGGCGCCCCAGCATTTT
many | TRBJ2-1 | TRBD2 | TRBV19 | CASSIPGLAGSEQFF | TGTGCCAGTAGTATCCCGGGACTAGCGGGAAGTGAGCAGTTCTTC
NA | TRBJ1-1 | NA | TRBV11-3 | CASSLRRAMNTEAFF | TGTGCCAGCAGCTTAAGACGGGCTATGAACACTGAAGCTTTCTTT
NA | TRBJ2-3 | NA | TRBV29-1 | CSVEGRRDYSTDTQYF | TGCAGCGTTGAAGGTCGGAGGGATTATAGCACAGATACGCAGTATTTT
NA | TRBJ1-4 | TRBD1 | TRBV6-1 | CASSEGRYRGLEKLFF | TGTGCCAGCAGTGAAGGACGGTACAGGGGGCTTGAAAAACTGTTTTTT
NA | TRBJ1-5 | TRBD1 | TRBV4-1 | CASSPLLGQGDQPQHF | TGCGCCAGCAGCCCTCTCCTAGGACAGGGGGATCAGCCCCAGCATTTT
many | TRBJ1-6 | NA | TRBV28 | CASSGDGNNSPLHF | TGTGCCAGCAGCGGGGACGGCAATAATTCACCCCTCCACTTT
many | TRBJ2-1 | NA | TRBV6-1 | CASRLSGWGNNEQFF | TGTGCCAGCAGGCTTAGCGGATGGGGCAACAATGAGCAGTTCTTC
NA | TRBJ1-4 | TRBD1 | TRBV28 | CASSSWDSREAPNEKLFF | TGTGCCAGCAGTTCCTGGGACAGCCGAGAAGCACCTAATGAAAAACTGTTTTTT
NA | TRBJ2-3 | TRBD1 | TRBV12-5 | CASGLPATGGRTDTQYF | TGTGCTAGTGGTTTGCCTGCGACAGGGGGCCGGACAGATACGCAGTATTTT
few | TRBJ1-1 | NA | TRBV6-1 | CASRYSKQGTMNTEAFF | TGTGCCAGCAGATATTCCAAACAGGGTACGATGAACACTGAAGCTTTCTTT
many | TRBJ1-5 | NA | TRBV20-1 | CSGRPLSSNQPQHF | TGCAGTGGTAGGCCTTTGTCCAGCAATCAGCCCCAGCATTTT
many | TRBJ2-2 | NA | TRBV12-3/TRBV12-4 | CASSFPPGQYQDGTGELFF | TGTGCCAGCAGTTTTCCTCCTGGACAGTATCAGGACGGCACCGGGGAGCTGTTTTTT
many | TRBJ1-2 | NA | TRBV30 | CAWSELYGYTF | TGTGCCTGGAGTGAACTCTATGGCTACACCTTC
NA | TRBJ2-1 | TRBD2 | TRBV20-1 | CSYSSGAYNEQFF | TGCAGCTACTCTAGCGGGGCTTACAATGAGCAGTTCTTC
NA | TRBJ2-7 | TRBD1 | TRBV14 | CASSRTGFAYEQYF | TGTGCCAGCAGCCGGACAGGGTTCGCCTACGAGCAGTACTTC
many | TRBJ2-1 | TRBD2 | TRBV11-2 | CASSLIRRTGTSGRSNEQFF | TGTGCCAGCAGCTTAATTCGGCGGACCGGGACTAGCGGGAGGTCGAATGAGCAGTTCTTC
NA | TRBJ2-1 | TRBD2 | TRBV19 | CASSIDVAGGGHNEQFF | TGTGCCAGTAGTATAGACGTCGCGGGAGGGGGTCACAATGAGCAGTTCTTC
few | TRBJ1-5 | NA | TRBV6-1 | CASSEPGESQPQHF | TGTGCCAGCAGTGAGCCGGGGGAGAGTCAGCCCCAGCATTTT
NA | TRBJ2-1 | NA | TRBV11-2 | CASSLFQTGLGNEQFF | TGTGCCAGCAGCCTGTTTCAAACGGGACTTGGCAATGAGCAGTTCTTC
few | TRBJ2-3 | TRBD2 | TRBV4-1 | CASSQAWLGLAGSTDTQYF | TGCGCCAGCAGCCAAGCCTGGCTGGGGCTAGCGGGATCCACAGATACGCAGTATTTT
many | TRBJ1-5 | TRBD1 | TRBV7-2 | CASSLAGGARQPQHF | TGTGCCAGCAGCTTAGCAGGGGGCGCGAGGCAGCCCCAGCATTTT
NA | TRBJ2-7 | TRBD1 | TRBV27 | CASSLGWGQSSYEQYF | TGTGCCAGCAGTTTAGGTTGGGGACAGTCTTCCTACGAGCAGTACTTC
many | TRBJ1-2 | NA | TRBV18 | CASSPGTNYGYTF | TGTGCCAGCTCACCCGGGACAAACTATGGCTACACCTTC
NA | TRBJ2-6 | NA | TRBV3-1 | CASSQDYGSHRSGANVLTF | TGTGCCAGCAGCCAAGATTACGGGTCCCACCGGTCTGGGGCCAACGTCCTGACTTTC
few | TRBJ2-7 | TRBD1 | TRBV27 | CASSLLSWDRAPHEQYF | TGTGCCAGCAGTTTATTAAGTTGGGACAGGGCCCCTCACGAGCAGTACTTC
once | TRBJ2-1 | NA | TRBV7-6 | CASRHYYNGQFF | TGTGCCAGCAGGCATTACTACAATGGGCAGTTCTTC
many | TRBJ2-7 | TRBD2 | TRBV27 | CASSPRLAGGSYEQYF | TGTGCCAGCAGTCCACGACTAGCGGGGGGATCCTACGAGCAGTACTTC
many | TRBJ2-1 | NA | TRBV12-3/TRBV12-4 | CASSHVPNEQFF | TGTGCCAGCAGTCACGTCCCCAATGAGCAGTTCTTC
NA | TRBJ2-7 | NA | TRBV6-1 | CASSLTSRGEQYF | TGTGCCAGCAGCCTAACGTCCCGAGGGGAGCAGTACTTC